The entry below gives a single T cell receptor (beta chain) sequence along with its context. These data come from a study of blood T cell repertoires in COVID-19. Background on the study: Both acute and convalescent COVID-19 samples were obtained from the United States, Italy and Spain. Nucleic acid was either cDNA or gDNA, and it came from T cells, B-cell-depleted T cells, or PBMCs.

How the authors handled the data: Reference gene primer amplification gave nucleated cell count estimates. Using immunoSEQ multiplex PCR, the repertoire was profiled, and TCRdb retains in-frame clones only, with some absent. V and J calls and clone size are copied from that table; D and trimming were computed from the DNA. The data contain 200,000 to 250,000 clones, 80% to 90% of them singletons. Germline V gives CDR1 GTSNPN, CDR2 SVGIG (reference sequence). The CDR3 covers 13 residues. The V end lost 0 bases, the J end lost 4 bases, and 9 bases lay between the germline ends. The sample was peripheral blood. This chain joins TRBV30 and TRBJ1-1, with a possible D match to TRBD1 (6 bases). The TCR comes from a man aged 25-40 years with active or convalescent COVID-19. The CDR3 DNA reads TGTGCCTGGAGTGTACGAGGGGGCACTGAAGCTTTCTTT. As protein: CAWSVRGGTEAFF.